This is a list of T cell receptor beta chains from one sample in a study of T cells in Graves' hyperthyroidism and ophthalmopathy. TCRdb passed the multiplex PCR reads through MiXCR, listing each CDR3 protein once. The table records fewer than 450,000 distinct CDR3 sequences, around a sixth of them present only once. Input material: blood. These receptors were collected from a man aged 18 to 30 with Graves' ophthalmopathy. The CDR3 runs from the conserved cysteine through the conserved F or W.

j_call v_call cdr3_aa
TRBJ1-1 TRBV2 CASNPGDLNTEAFF
TRBJ2-5 TRBV7-9 CASSLGGAGGRYQETQYF
TRBJ2-1 TRBV10-3 CAISEGQNEQFF
TRBJ2-7 TRBV5-6 CASSLAQGPSYEQYF
TRBJ1-2 TRBV2 CASRSSDRGNAF
TRBJ2-7 TRBV7-8 CASSLVYRQAGGEQYF
TRBJ2-5 TRBV9 CASSVEAEETQYF
TRBJ2-3 TRBV12-3/TRBV12-4 CASSYLSGGGTDTQYF
TRBJ2-1 TRBV7-8 CASSLAVAGEQFF
TRBJ2-7 TRBV9 CASSVEGWDRGLEQYF
TRBJ2-1 TRBV20-1 CSAPSRVEQFF
TRBJ1-5 TRBV28 CASTLSMGASNQPQHF
TRBJ2-5 TRBV29-1 CSVVVGGGETQYF
TRBJ2-7 TRBV7-6 CASSRTGGGYEQYF
TRBJ2-7 TRBV27 CASSLSSGASYEQYF
TRBJ1-4 TRBV28 CASTLNEKLFF
TRBJ2-5 TRBV7-8 CASSPPVGEEYQETQYF
TRBJ2-5 TRBV5-1 CASVRDRLKETQYF
TRBJ2-7 TRBV7-2 CASSLSGGWAGEQYF
TRBJ2-7 TRBV28 CASSFVGRREQYF
TRBJ1-6 TRBV5-1 CASTTGQGSIYNSPLHF
TRBJ2-2 TRBV6-2/TRBV6-3 CASSFGTGRTGELFF
TRBJ2-1 TRBV3-1 CASSQGGRNEQFF
TRBJ2-2 TRBV20-1 CSASPASGSGKTGELFF
TRBJ1-4 TRBV2 CASRGTFLTEKLFF
TRBJ1-2 TRBV4-1 CASSQDPGVSGGYTF
TRBJ1-2 TRBV27 CASSLGQSNGYTF
TRBJ2-5 TRBV11-2 CASSLEGRWYGETQYF
TRBJ2-2 TRBV27 CASSLSLAAGELFF
TRBJ2-3 TRBV6-1 CASPVAGGIDTQYF
TRBJ2-7 TRBV12-3/TRBV12-4 CASRLQGSGEQYF
TRBJ1-5 TRBV12-3/TRBV12-4 CASSSPGNQPQHF
TRBJ1-1 TRBV6-6 CASSYSGRATEAFF
TRBJ1-5 TRBV5-5 CASSPMTYSNQPQHF
TRBJ2-2 TRBV2 CASSEARLANTGELFF
TRBJ1-2 TRBV6-1 CASSQTTGGYDGYTF
TRBJ2-1 TRBV12-3/TRBV12-4 CASSVPSPGAEQFF
TRBJ1-1 TRBV12-3/TRBV12-4 CASTPDSGITEAFF
TRBJ2-1 TRBV6-1 CASSEFQAQGNEQFF
TRBJ1-1 TRBV18 CASSPGTLGTEAFF
TRBJ2-7 TRBV5-1 CASSLNPGGLAEQYF
TRBJ1-4 TRBV28 CASSFFGEGEKLFF
TRBJ1-1 TRBV2 CASSAGQPLPNTEAFF
TRBJ1-1 TRBV7-9 CASSFLADTEAFF
TRBJ2-5 TRBV7-2 CASSLQDLAGDQETQYF
TRBJ1-2 TRBV20-1 CSARATGGGSGYTF
TRBJ1-2 TRBV9 CASSVSQNYGYTF
TRBJ2-1 TRBV7-9 CASSPLGGDYNEQFF